The entry below gives a single T cell receptor (beta chain) sequence along with its context. Its cognate antigen is unknown. The protocol was immunoSEQ multiplex PCR, while the TCRdb copy is restricted to in-frame clones and leaves out a portion. The sample holds tens of thousands of clones, 60% to 80% seen once. This sample is part of a study of CD4+ T cells in melanoma. Whole-study findings and limits: A reported correlation linked neoantigen-specific CD4+ T cells to CD8+, macrophage and B cell function. Neoantigen-specific CD4+ T cells in melanoma reportedly had diverse differentiation states.

Germline V gene sequence: CDR1 LNHDA, CDR2 SQIVND (reference sequence). CDR3 size: 15 residues. V gave up 2 bases and J gave up 4 bases, with 12 bases separating them. This sequence joins TRBV19 and TRBJ2-1; the D is unclear. The specimen was tumor tissue. This TCR came from a human donor with melanoma. The CDR3 DNA sequence: TGTGCCAGTAGTATACTACTTCGTAAGTACAATGAGCAGTTCTTC. Translation gives CASSILLRKYNEQFF. Full variable domain (rest looked up from reference TRBV19 and TRBJ2-1): DGGITQSPKYLFRKEGQNVTLSCEQNLNHDAMYWYRQDPGQGLRLIYYSQIVNDFQKGDIAEGYSVSREKKESFPLTVTSAQKNPTAFYLCASSILLRKYNEQFFGPGTRLTVL.